The sequence of this T cell receptor (beta chain) was determined in a study of shared clonotypes between healthy human individuals. The table lists this clone with a few counts. Unmatched junction bases numbered 10, after V lost 5 bases and J lost 4 bases. Germline CDR1 is SGHAT and CDR2 is FQDESV (reference sequence). The CDR3 contains 16 residues. Method: immunoSEQ multiplex PCR; TCRdb's copy keeps in-frame clones and lacks some. Altogether around 200,000 clones are present, about 66% being singletons, with the ten largest covering about 10%. The TCR sequence derives from a man aged 30 to 45 in good health. Sequenced material: memory CD4+ T cells sorted from blood. Sample subset: CD45RA-negative fraction. The gene calls are TRBV11-1 and TRBJ2-1, with TRBD1 matching 8 bases. The CDR3 here is CASSPRTGIFYNEQFF. The CDR3 DNA reads as TGTGCCAGCAGCCCCCGGACAGGGATATTTTACAATGAGCAGTTCTTC.